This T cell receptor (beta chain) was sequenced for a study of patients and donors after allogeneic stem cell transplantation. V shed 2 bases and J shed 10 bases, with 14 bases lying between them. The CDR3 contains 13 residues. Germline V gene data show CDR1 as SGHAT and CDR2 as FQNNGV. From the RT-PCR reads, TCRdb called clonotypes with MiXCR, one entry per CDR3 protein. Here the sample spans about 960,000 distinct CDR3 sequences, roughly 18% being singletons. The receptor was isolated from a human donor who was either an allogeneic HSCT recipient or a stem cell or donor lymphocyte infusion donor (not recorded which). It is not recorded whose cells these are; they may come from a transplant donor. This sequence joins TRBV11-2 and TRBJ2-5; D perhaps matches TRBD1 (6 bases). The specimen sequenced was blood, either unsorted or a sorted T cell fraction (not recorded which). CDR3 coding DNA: TGTGCCAGCAGCTTACAAACAGGGCGTCGCCAGTACTTC. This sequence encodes CASSLQTGRRQYF.